This is a list of T cell receptor beta chains from one sample in a study of CD8 T cells in ankylosing spondylitis. A single record per CDR3 protein comes from TCRdb applying MiXCR to the 5' RACE reads. The sample carries about 36,000 distinct CDR3 sequences, approximately 9.9% recorded once. Sequencing was done on a sample of synovial fluid, either unsorted or a sorted T cell fraction (not recorded which). These receptors were obtained from a male donor with ankylosing spondylitis. The CDR3 runs from the conserved cysteine through the conserved F or W. The order of the fields is J gene, clone size, V gene, D gene, CDR3 DNA, CDR3 protein. The D gene is left open where the match is weak. Clone size is not always given. Where it is, it says once, few, many or a class for expanded clones.

J: TRBJ2-1; size: -; V: TRBV12-3/TRBV12-4; D: TRBD2; DNA: TGTGCCTGCAGTTTAGGGCTAGCGGGAGCCCCCCGGTACAATGAGCAGTTCTTC; CDR3: CACSLGLAGAPRYNEQFF
J: TRBJ1-1; size: many; V: TRBV29-1; D: TRBD1; DNA: TGCAGCGTTGAACAGGGGGCGCAGGGCCCCTTCACTGAAGCTTTCTTT; CDR3: CSVEQGAQGPFTEAFF
J: TRBJ2-1; size: many; V: TRBV30; D: -; DNA: TGTGCCTGGAGGACGAAGCGCATCTCCTACAATGAGCAGTTCTTC; CDR3: CAWRTKRISYNEQFF
J: TRBJ2-2; size: -; V: TRBV24-1; D: -; DNA: TGTGCCACCAGTGATTCAGGGGGAGGCGGGGAGCTGTTTTTT; CDR3: CATSDSGGGGELFF
J: TRBJ1-1; size: -; V: TRBV12-3/TRBV12-4; D: -; DNA: TGTGCCAGCAGCCCCCCTAAAGGGGCCCTCATGAACACTGAAGCTTTCTTT; CDR3: CASSPPKGALMNTEAFF
J: TRBJ1-1; size: many; V: TRBV12-3/TRBV12-4; D: TRBD1; DNA: TGTGCCAGCACCAAAAGCCGCAGGGGGGAAGAAGCTTTCTTT; CDR3: CASTKSRRGEEAFF
J: TRBJ2-3; size: -; V: TRBV7-2; D: TRBD2; DNA: TGTGCCAGCAGCTTAGTTAGCGGGAGCCAGGATACGCAGTATTTT; CDR3: CASSLVSGSQDTQYF
J: TRBJ1-5; size: few; V: TRBV6-2/TRBV6-3; D: -; DNA: TGTGCCAGCGTGGAGGGGGGCAATCAGCCCCAGCATTTT; CDR3: CASVEGGNQPQHF
J: TRBJ2-3; size: many; V: TRBV24-1; D: -; DNA: TGTGCCACCGGCGGGTTGGGCACAGATACGCAGTATTTT; CDR3: CATGGLGTDTQYF
J: TRBJ2-5; size: few; V: TRBV7-7; D: -; DNA: TGTGCTAGCAGCTTAGACTGGGGGGACCAAGAGACCCAGTACTTC; CDR3: CASSLDWGDQETQYF
J: TRBJ2-7; size: many; V: TRBV12-3/TRBV12-4; D: -; DNA: TGTGCCAGCAGTTTAGGGGACCCCTACGAGCAGTACTTC; CDR3: CASSLGDPYEQYF
J: TRBJ2-3; size: many; V: TRBV7-2; D: -; DNA: TGTGCCAGCAGCGCTCCCTTGGGGAGGACAGATACGCAGTATTTT; CDR3: CASSAPLGRTDTQYF
J: TRBJ2-5; size: -; V: TRBV11-2; D: TRBD2; DNA: TGTGCCAGCAGCGGCACCGGGACTAGCGGGATGGAGACCCAGTACTTC; CDR3: CASSGTGTSGMETQYF
J: TRBJ2-7; size: -; V: TRBV5-1; D: -; DNA: TGCGCCAGCAGCTTCCAGGCCGAGGTTGGGGGCGGCTACGAGCAGTACTTC; CDR3: CASSFQAEVGGGYEQYF
J: TRBJ1-2; size: many; V: TRBV11-2; D: -; DNA: TGTGCCAGCAGCCGTACGGGGGCGGAAGGCTACACCTTC; CDR3: CASSRTGAEGYTF
J: TRBJ2-5; size: -; V: TRBV9; D: TRBD2; DNA: TGTGCCAGCAGCCTAGGGTCGGCTAGCGGCCAAGAGACCCAGTACTTC; CDR3: CASSLGSASGQETQYF
J: TRBJ2-5; size: -; V: TRBV12-3/TRBV12-4; D: TRBD2; DNA: TGTGCCAGCAGTCGCCCGGGACTAGCCCCGGGGCCCTCCGCGACCCAGTACTTC; CDR3: CASSRPGLAPGPSATQYF
J: TRBJ2-7; size: many; V: TRBV7-9; D: TRBD2; DNA: TGTGCCAGCAGCTTTTCCAGCGGGGACGAGCAGTACTTC; CDR3: CASSFSSGDEQYF
J: TRBJ2-1; size: few; V: TRBV19; D: -; DNA: TGTGCCAGTAGTATCTTCGGCGGGCACAATGAGCAGTTCTTC; CDR3: CASSIFGGHNEQFF
J: TRBJ2-2; size: few; V: TRBV7-9; D: TRBD2; DNA: TGTGCCAGCTTTACGCGGGAGGGCCGGGGTCAACCCGGGGAGCTGTTTTTT; CDR3: CASFTREGRGQPGELFF
J: TRBJ2-4; size: few; V: TRBV20-1; D: -; DNA: TGCAGTGCCGAAGGGGTTGAGGGGACCGGCATTCAGTACTTC; CDR3: CSAEGVEGTGIQYF
J: TRBJ2-2; size: few; V: TRBV18; D: -; DNA: TGTGCCAGCTCACCACTGCTGGCTACCACCGGGGAGCTGTTTTTT; CDR3: CASSPLLATTGELFF
J: TRBJ2-1; size: many; V: TRBV24-1; D: TRBD2; DNA: TGTGCCACCAGTGATCAAGGGAGGGGTAGCGGGACCCACTACAATGAGCAGTTCTTC; CDR3: CATSDQGRGSGTHYNEQFF
J: TRBJ2-2; size: -; V: TRBV14; D: -; DNA: TGTGCCAGCAGCCAAGCCGGGGTTCTATTAGGGGAGCTGTTTTTT; CDR3: CASSQAGVLLGELFF
J: TRBJ2-1; size: -; V: TRBV15; D: TRBD2; DNA: TGTGCCACCGCTCCCGACGTTAGCGGGAACTCCTACAATGAGCAGTTCTTC; CDR3: CATAPDVSGNSYNEQFF
J: TRBJ2-7; size: many; V: TRBV15; D: -; DNA: TGTGCCACCAGCTTCGGCCAGCCGAACTACGAGCAGTACTTC; CDR3: CATSFGQPNYEQYF
J: TRBJ1-1; size: few; V: TRBV28; D: -; DNA: TGTGCCAGCAGTTTATCCGGGGATTTGGTGAACACTGAAGCTTTCTTT; CDR3: CASSLSGDLVNTEAFF
J: TRBJ1-4; size: few; V: TRBV4-3; D: -; DNA: TGCGCCAGCAGCCAAGATGGGGCGGGTCGTGAAAAACTGTTTTTT; CDR3: CASSQDGAGREKLFF
J: TRBJ1-5; size: few; V: TRBV2; D: -; DNA: TGTGCCAGCAGTGAACCCGACTCCTATCAGCCCCAGCATTTT; CDR3: CASSEPDSYQPQHF
J: TRBJ2-7; size: many; V: TRBV19; D: -; DNA: TGTGCCAGTAGTATCCGGGGCAGACCCTACGAGCAGTACTTC; CDR3: CASSIRGRPYEQYF
J: TRBJ2-7; size: few; V: TRBV28; D: TRBD1; DNA: TGTGCCAGCCTTGACAGGGGCGGTGGGTACGAGCAGTACTTC; CDR3: CASLDRGGGYEQYF
J: TRBJ1-6; size: once; V: TRBV5-1; D: -; DNA: TGCGCCAGCACTGACAGCAACTCACCCCTCCACTTT; CDR3: CASTDSNSPLHF
J: TRBJ1-1; size: many; V: TRBV5-5; D: -; DNA: TGTGCCAGCAGCTTGGGGGTTAAGAACACTGAAGCTTTCTTT; CDR3: CASSLGVKNTEAFF
J: TRBJ2-1; size: -; V: TRBV6-4; D: TRBD2; DNA: TGTGCCAGCAGTAAAAGAGGGCTAGAAGCGGGATACAATGAGCAGTTCTTC; CDR3: CASSKRGLEAGYNEQFF
J: TRBJ1-4; size: many; V: TRBV5-5; D: -; DNA: TGTGCCAGCAGCTGGATAGGCGCAACTAATGAAAAACTGTTTTTT; CDR3: CASSWIGATNEKLFF
J: TRBJ2-1; size: -; V: TRBV6-5; D: TRBD2; DNA: TGTGCCAGCAGTTACTCGACTAGCGGGAGGGTACATGAGCAGTTCTTC; CDR3: CASSYSTSGRVHEQFF
J: TRBJ1-5; size: medium-sized; V: TRBV12-3/TRBV12-4; D: -; DNA: TGTGCCAGCAGTTTAGGTCAGCCCCAGCATTTT; CDR3: CASSLGQPQHF
J: TRBJ2-2; size: many; V: TRBV7-7; D: -; DNA: TGTGCTAGCAGCTTAGTCGGGTTAAACACCGGGGAGCTGTTTTTT; CDR3: CASSLVGLNTGELFF
J: TRBJ2-1; size: many; V: TRBV20-1; D: -; DNA: TGCAGTGCTAGAGACGGCGCGAGCTCCTACAATGAGCAGTTCTTC; CDR3: CSARDGASSYNEQFF
J: TRBJ1-2; size: many; V: TRBV24-1; D: -; DNA: TGTGCCACCAGTGATAACGGAGATGGCTACACCTTC; CDR3: CATSDNGDGYTF
J: TRBJ1-1; size: -; V: TRBV6-1; D: -; DNA: TGTGCCAGCAGTGAAAACGGGCCTGAAGCTTTCTTT; CDR3: CASSENGPEAFF
J: TRBJ2-1; size: many; V: TRBV12-3/TRBV12-4; D: TRBD2; DNA: TGTGCCAGCAGTCCCTCCCCTAGCGGGAGCTCCTACAATGAGCAGTTCTTC; CDR3: CASSPSPSGSSYNEQFF
J: TRBJ1-2; size: many; V: TRBV20-1; D: -; DNA: TGCAGTGCTAGAGGACAGTCTAACTATGGCTACACCTTC; CDR3: CSARGQSNYGYTF
J: TRBJ2-3; size: many; V: TRBV7-3; D: TRBD2; DNA: TGTGCCAGCAGCCTGGGCGGGAGTCGCTCAGATACGCAGTATTTT; CDR3: CASSLGGSRSDTQYF
J: TRBJ2-7; size: few; V: TRBV27; D: -; DNA: TGTGCCAGCAGTTTTATAAGGGACGCGAGCTCCTACGAGCAGTACTTC; CDR3: CASSFIRDASSYEQYF
J: TRBJ2-7; size: few; V: TRBV6-1; D: TRBD1; DNA: TGTGCCAGCTCCCCGCGCGGGACAGGGACGTTCTACGAGCAGTACTTC; CDR3: CASSPRGTGTFYEQYF
J: TRBJ2-1; size: many; V: TRBV4-2; D: TRBD1; DNA: TGTGCCAGCAGCCAAGATGGGACAGGGGCCTACAATGAGCAGTTCTTC; CDR3: CASSQDGTGAYNEQFF
J: TRBJ2-3; size: -; V: TRBV5-5; D: -; DNA: TGTGCCAGCAGCTTGGGACTATCTCCGGATACGCAGTATTTT; CDR3: CASSLGLSPDTQYF
J: TRBJ1-2; size: many; V: TRBV15; D: -; DNA: TGTGCCACCAGCAGAGAGCCAGGGTATTATGGCTACACCTTC; CDR3: CATSREPGYYGYTF